Listed below are T cell receptor beta chains from one sample, sequenced in a study of CD8 T cells in Susac syndrome. TCRdb passed the immunoSEQ multiplex PCR reads through MiXCR, listing each CDR3 protein once. Here the sample spans 150,000 to 190,000 distinct CDR3 sequences, less than 97% being singletons. Sequenced: CD8+ T cells from PBMCs. The receptors were gathered from a human donor with multiple sclerosis. Each CDR3 is given with its conserved first and last residue. Each record gives: V gene, clone size, J gene, CDR3 length, CDR3 protein. A clone size is listed for some rows: how often the clone was seen (once, few, many), or a class if it is expanded.

TRBV15	-	TRBJ2-1	17	CATSSISTGHQNNEQFF
TRBV7-9	-	TRBJ1-2	13	CASSLKDPDGYTF
TRBV29-1	-	TRBJ2-1	13	CSVEGSRVNEQFF
TRBV9	-	TRBJ2-5	13	CASSVVERETQYF
TRBV29-1	-	TRBJ1-1	12	CSVESGVLEAFF
TRBV13	-	TRBJ2-7	15	CASSFLSLSPSEQYF
TRBV5-1	-	TRBJ2-7	12	CASSLGQDEQYF
TRBV15	-	TRBJ2-1	18	CATSGTRGKLFLNNEQFF
TRBV29-1	-	TRBJ1-2	11	CSAWTAYGYTF
TRBV29-1	-	TRBJ2-1	15	CSVIRDGGGNNEQFF
TRBV18	-	TRBJ2-1	16	CASSPLYLSRHNEQFF
TRBV20-1	-	TRBJ1-2	13	CSATPTGEYGYTF
TRBV29-1	-	TRBJ2-7	17	CSVEDGAAGAPPYEQYF
TRBV7-8	-	TRBJ2-7	14	CASSFFRSSYEQYF
TRBV4-1	-	TRBJ1-1	14	CASSQGYVNTEAFF
TRBV29-1	-	TRBJ1-1	11	CSVQGSTEAFF
TRBV5-1	-	TRBJ2-1	12	CASSLGGQEQFF
TRBV7-9	few	TRBJ1-5	15	CASSPTGRAGQPQHF
TRBV24-1	-	TRBJ2-5	14	CATSDFGSQETQYF
TRBV5-6	-	TRBJ2-3	16	CASSPGQGSYTDTQYF
TRBV30	once	TRBJ1-2	12	CAWGPDGDGYTF
TRBV9	-	TRBJ2-1	19	CASSAVGTSGGIKENEQFF
TRBV27	once	TRBJ1-2	15	CASSRQGAGDYGYTF
TRBV13	-	TRBJ1-1	15	CASSPVGAQGTEAFF
TRBV4-1	-	TRBJ1-6	13	CASSQAGQGTLHF
TRBV24-1	-	TRBJ2-1	13	CATSDRTGREQFF
TRBV9	-	TRBJ2-3	14	CASSNNREEDTQYF
TRBV29-1	-	TRBJ2-1	15	CSVIAGQSSYNEQFF
TRBV3-1	-	TRBJ2-3	17	CASSRGLAGESTDTQYF
TRBV20-1	-	TRBJ1-1	14	CSARQFGQNTEAFF
TRBV24-1	-	TRBJ2-1	16	CATSDPSGGAQDEQFF
TRBV4-1	-	TRBJ2-7	15	CASSQESMARYEQYF
TRBV2	-	TRBJ1-5	16	CASSSDRSGNFAPQHF
TRBV29-1	-	TRBJ1-2	13	CSLSRHPNYGYTF
TRBV2	-	TRBJ1-6	16	CTSSEVRGRDNSPLHF
TRBV7-9	-	TRBJ2-5	13	CASSFGYQETQYF
TRBV2	-	TRBJ2-5	15	CASRVAGGLQETQYF
TRBV7-7	few	TRBJ2-1	13	CASSLGVEDEQFF
TRBV4-1	-	TRBJ2-1	18	CASSQEGAGGGSYNEQFF
TRBV29-1	-	TRBJ1-2	12	CSVVNLGYGYTF